This is a list of T cell receptor beta chains from one sample in a study of response to subunit inactivated influenza vaccine. Each CDR3 protein gets one entry after TCRdb re-called the RT-PCR reads with MiXCR. Of about 830,000 distinct CDR3 sequences in the sample, approximately 18% were seen once. The sample here was PBMCs from blood, taken 4 to 6 days after vaccination. The receptors originated from a man in his forties or fifties who received an inactivated influenza vaccine. Both conserved end residues are part of each CDR3. A D gene is named only where the DNA matches it firmly. Rows give clone size only sometimes, using once, few, many, or a class for an expanded clone.

few,NA,TRBJ1-5,TRBV24-1,TGTGCCACCGCCAGGGAGGGCAATCAGCCCCAGCATTTT,CATAREGNQPQHF
many,NA,TRBJ1-5,TRBV21-1,TGTGCCAGCAGTCCTAGGGAGACGGTCTCGGTGACTCAGCCCCAGCATTTT,CASSPRETVSVTQPQHF
NA,TRBD2,TRBJ2-1,TRBV11-1,TGTGCCAGCAGCTCTGCCCCAATAGCGGGAGGGCCTCGCAATGAGCAGTTCTTC,CASSSAPIAGGPRNEQFF
NA,TRBD1,TRBJ2-7,TRBV15,TGTGCCACCAGCACCACCGGGACAGGGACACTGGAGGAGCAGTACTTC,CATSTTGTGTLEEQYF
many,TRBD2,TRBJ2-1,TRBV5-6,TGTGCCAGCAGCTTCCTAGCGGGGGGGGGGTACGGTGAGCAGTTCTTC,CASSFLAGGGYGEQFF
NA,TRBD2,TRBJ2-5,TRBV6-1,TGTGCCAGCAGGCTAGCGGGAGCGGGGACCCAGTACTTC,CASRLAGAGTQYF
NA,NA,TRBJ2-3,TRBV20-1,TGCAGTGCTAGGGCCCCCAACGGAGATACGCAGTATTTT,CSARAPNGDTQYF
few,NA,TRBJ2-3,TRBV7-9,TGTGCCAGCAGCCCTCTGGGGGCAGCAGCGCAGTATTTT,CASSPLGAAAQYF
few,NA,TRBJ2-3,TRBV4-2,TGTGCCAGCAGCCAAGATTTTCTCGGTCTGGGGACAGATACGCAGTATTTT,CASSQDFLGLGTDTQYF
NA,NA,TRBJ2-2,TRBV7-6,TGTGCCAGCAGCTTGTCTAGGAGACAGGCCACCGGGGAGCTGTTTTTT,CASSLSRRQATGELFF
few,NA,TRBJ1-2,TRBV20-1,TGCAGTGCTAGAGATCGGGGGGGCTATGGCTACACCTTC,CSARDRGGYGYTF
few,NA,TRBJ2-1,TRBV5-1,TGCGCCAGCAGCCCAGGCCGTGGGGAAGGTGAGCAGTTCTTC,CASSPGRGEGEQFF
few,NA,TRBJ2-7,TRBV20-1,TGCAGTGCTAGAGTCCCCAGGGGCTCCTACGAGCAGTACTTC,CSARVPRGSYEQYF
few,NA,TRBJ2-5,TRBV30,TGTGCCTGGAGTGGGGTCTTCCGGGCAGAGACCCAGTACTTC,CAWSGVFRAETQYF
NA,TRBD2,TRBJ2-7,TRBV5-6,TGTGCCAGCAGCTTCCGCGGAAACACTTTAGCGGGAGGGCCTTCCGAGCAGTACTTC,CASSFRGNTLAGGPSEQYF
NA,NA,TRBJ2-3,TRBV9,TGTGCCAGCAGCCCAGATGGGGGCCTTGCCCCAGATACGCAGTATTTT,CASSPDGGLAPDTQYF
few,TRBD1,TRBJ2-3,TRBV29-1,TGCAGCGTCCTTGCTAGGACAGGGGGAAATACGCAGTATTTT,CSVLARTGGNTQYF
few,NA,TRBJ2-1,TRBV6-2/TRBV6-3,TGTGCCAGCAGTTACCCCAGGGAGGCGTTCTTC,CASSYPREAFF
few,NA,TRBJ2-4,TRBV7-2,TGTGCCAGCAGCTTATTGTTCAGCTCAGCCAAAAACATTCAGTACTTC,CASSLLFSSAKNIQYF
NA,NA,TRBJ1-6,TRBV20-1,TGCAGTGCCGTACTCAGCTCCTATAATTCACCCCTCCACTTT,CSAVLSSYNSPLHF
NA,NA,TRBJ1-5,TRBV20-1,TGCAGTGCTAGAGAGCCCAAGCAAGGCCAGCCCCAGCATTTT,CSAREPKQGQPQHF
NA,NA,TRBJ2-7,TRBV10-2,TGCGCCAGCAGCGATCAGGGCCACGAGCAGTACTTC,CASSDQGHEQYF
NA,NA,TRBJ2-7,TRBV6-5,TGTGCCAGCAGTTACTCGACAACCTCCTACTACGAGCAGTACTTC,CASSYSTTSYYEQYF
few,TRBD2,TRBJ2-7,TRBV20-1,TGCAGTGCTAGCTCCACTAGCGGGAGACCCCACGAGCAGTACTTC,CSASSTSGRPHEQYF
few,NA,TRBJ1-6,TRBV12-3/TRBV12-4,TGTGCCAGCAGTGGTCCCGGGACGGTTAATTCACCCCTCCACTTT,CASSGPGTVNSPLHF
NA,TRBD1,TRBJ2-5,TRBV5-5,TGTGCCAGCAGATCCGGGACAGGGTCTACCCAGTACTTC,CASRSGTGSTQYF
few,TRBD1,TRBJ2-7,TRBV4-3,TGCGCCAGCAGCCAATTTGGGACAGACTCCTACGAGCAGTACTTC,CASSQFGTDSYEQYF
few,TRBD1,TRBJ1-1,TRBV25-1,TGTGCCAGCAACCGTGGGACAGGGACTGAAGCTTTCTTT,CASNRGTGTEAFF
NA,NA,TRBJ1-6,TRBV12-3/TRBV12-4,TGTGCCAGCAGTTTAGCACAGGGATGGCCCCTCCACTTT,CASSLAQGWPLHF
few,NA,TRBJ2-7,TRBV7-9,TGTGCCAGCAGCTTACCGGTGCGCGAGCAGTACTTC,CASSLPVREQYF
few,NA,TRBJ1-2,TRBV7-8,TGTGCCAGCAGCCCCAGGGAGGGGCCCGGCTATGGCTACACCTTC,CASSPREGPGYGYTF
many,NA,TRBJ2-2,TRBV4-2,TGTGCCAGCAGCCAAGAGGCTGGAAACACCGGGGAGCTGTTTTTT,CASSQEAGNTGELFF
many,TRBD1,TRBJ2-5,TRBV28,TGTGCCAGCATCTCAACCGGGACAGAAGAGACCCAGTACTTC,CASISTGTEETQYF
NA,TRBD1,TRBJ2-5,TRBV3-1,TGTGCCAGCAGCCATGGAATGAGGGACAGATCATCACAAGAGACCCAGTACTTC,CASSHGMRDRSSQETQYF
few,TRBD2,TRBJ2-3,TRBV6-1,TGTGCCAGCAGGGAACGGGGGGGCCCCACAGATACGCAGTATTTT,CASRERGGPTDTQYF